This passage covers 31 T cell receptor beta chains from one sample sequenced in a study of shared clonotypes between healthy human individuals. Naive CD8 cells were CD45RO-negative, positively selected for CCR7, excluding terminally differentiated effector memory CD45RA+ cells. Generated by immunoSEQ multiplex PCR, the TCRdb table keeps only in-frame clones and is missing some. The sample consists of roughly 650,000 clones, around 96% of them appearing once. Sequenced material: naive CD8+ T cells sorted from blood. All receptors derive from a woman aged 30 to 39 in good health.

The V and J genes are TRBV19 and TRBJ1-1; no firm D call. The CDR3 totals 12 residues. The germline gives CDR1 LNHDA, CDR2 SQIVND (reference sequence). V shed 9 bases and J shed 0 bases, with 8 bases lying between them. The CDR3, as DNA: TGTGCCAGCTACGGAGTGAACACTGAAGCTTTCTTT. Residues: CASYGVNTEAFF. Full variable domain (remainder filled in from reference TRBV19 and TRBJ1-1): DGGITQSPKYLFRKEGQNVTLSCEQNLNHDAMYWYRQDPGQGLRLIYYSQIVNDFQKGDIAEGYSVSREKKESFPLTVTSAQKNPTAFYLCASYGVNTEAFFGQGTRLTVV.

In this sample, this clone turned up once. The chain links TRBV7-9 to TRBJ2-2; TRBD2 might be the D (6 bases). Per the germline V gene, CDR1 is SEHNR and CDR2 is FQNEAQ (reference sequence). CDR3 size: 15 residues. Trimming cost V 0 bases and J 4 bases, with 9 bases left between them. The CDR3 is CASSLAGGGTGELFF. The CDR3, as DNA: TGTGCCAGCAGCTTAGCGGGAGGAGGCACCGGGGAGCTGTTTTTT.

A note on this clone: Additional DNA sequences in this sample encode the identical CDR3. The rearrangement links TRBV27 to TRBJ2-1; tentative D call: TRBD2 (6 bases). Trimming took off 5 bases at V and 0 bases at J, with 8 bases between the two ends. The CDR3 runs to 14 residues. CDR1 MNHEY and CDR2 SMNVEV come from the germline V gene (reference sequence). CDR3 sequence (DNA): TGTGCCAGCAGTCCGCGGGGCTCCTACAATGAGCAGTTCTTC. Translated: CASSPRGSYNEQFF.

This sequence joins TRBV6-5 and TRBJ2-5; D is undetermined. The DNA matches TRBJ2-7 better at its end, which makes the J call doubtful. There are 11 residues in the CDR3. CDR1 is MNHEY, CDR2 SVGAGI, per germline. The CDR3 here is CASSYAYEQYF. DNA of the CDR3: TGTGCCAGCAGTTACGCCTACGAGCAGTACTTC.

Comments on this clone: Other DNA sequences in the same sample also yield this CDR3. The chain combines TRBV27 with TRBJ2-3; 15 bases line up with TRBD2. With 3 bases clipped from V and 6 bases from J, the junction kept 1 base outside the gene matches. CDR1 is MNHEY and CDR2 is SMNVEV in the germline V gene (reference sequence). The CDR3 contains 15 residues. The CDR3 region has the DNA TGTGCCAGCAGTTTGGGGACTAGCGGGAGGGATACGCAGTATTTT. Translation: CASSLGTSGRDTQYF.

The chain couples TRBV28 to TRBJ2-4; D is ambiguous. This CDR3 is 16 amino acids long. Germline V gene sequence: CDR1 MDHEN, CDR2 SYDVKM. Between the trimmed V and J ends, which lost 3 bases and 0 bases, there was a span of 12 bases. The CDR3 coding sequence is TGTGCCAGCAGTTTTCCCCAGTCCCTAGCCAAAAACATTCAGTACTTC. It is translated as CASSFPQSLAKNIQYF.

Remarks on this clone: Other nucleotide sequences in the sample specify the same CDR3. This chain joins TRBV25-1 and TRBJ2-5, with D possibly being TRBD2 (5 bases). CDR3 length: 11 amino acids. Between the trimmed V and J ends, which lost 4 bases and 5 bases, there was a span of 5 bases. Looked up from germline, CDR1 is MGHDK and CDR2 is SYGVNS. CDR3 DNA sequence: TGTGCCAGCAGTGGAGGGGAGACCCAGTACTTC. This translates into CASSGGETQYF.

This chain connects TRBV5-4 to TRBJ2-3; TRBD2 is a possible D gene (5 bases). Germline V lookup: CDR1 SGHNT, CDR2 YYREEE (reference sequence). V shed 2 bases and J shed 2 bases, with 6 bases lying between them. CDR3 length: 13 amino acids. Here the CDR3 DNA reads TGTGCCAGCAGCTTCGGGAACACAGATACGCAGTATTTT. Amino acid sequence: CASSFGNTDTQYF.

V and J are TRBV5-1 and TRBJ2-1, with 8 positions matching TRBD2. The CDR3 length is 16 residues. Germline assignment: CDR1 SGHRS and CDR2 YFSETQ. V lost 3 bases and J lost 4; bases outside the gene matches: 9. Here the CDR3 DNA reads TGCGCCAGCAGCTCCCCGCGGGGGGAGCCATACAATGAGCAGTTCTTC. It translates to CASSSPRGEPYNEQFF.

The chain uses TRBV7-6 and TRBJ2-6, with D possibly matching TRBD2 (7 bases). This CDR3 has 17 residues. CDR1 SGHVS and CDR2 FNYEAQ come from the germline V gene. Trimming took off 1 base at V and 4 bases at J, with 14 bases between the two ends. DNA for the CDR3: TGTGCCAGCAGCTTAGAGGTGCGGGGGCGAGGGGCCAACGTCCTGACTTTC. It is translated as CASSLEVRGRGANVLTF. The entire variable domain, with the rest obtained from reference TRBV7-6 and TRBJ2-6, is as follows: GAGVSQSPRYKVTKRGQDVALRCDPISGHVSLYWYRQALGQGPEFLTYFNYEAQQDKSGLPNDRFSAERPEGSISTLTIQRTEQRDSAMYRCASSLEVRGRGANVLTFGAGSRLTVL.

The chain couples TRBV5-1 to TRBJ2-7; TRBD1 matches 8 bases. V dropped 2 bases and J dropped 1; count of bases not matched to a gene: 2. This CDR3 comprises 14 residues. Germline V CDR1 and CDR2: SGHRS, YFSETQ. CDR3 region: CASSFGTGSYEQYF. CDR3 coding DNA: TGCGCCAGCAGCTTCGGGACAGGTTCCTACGAGCAGTACTTC.

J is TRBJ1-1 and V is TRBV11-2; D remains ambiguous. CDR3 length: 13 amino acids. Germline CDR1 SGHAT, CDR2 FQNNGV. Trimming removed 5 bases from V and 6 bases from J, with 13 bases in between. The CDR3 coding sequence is TGTGCCAGCAGCCATCTTCAGACCCCTGAAGCTTTCTTT. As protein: CASSHLQTPEAFF.

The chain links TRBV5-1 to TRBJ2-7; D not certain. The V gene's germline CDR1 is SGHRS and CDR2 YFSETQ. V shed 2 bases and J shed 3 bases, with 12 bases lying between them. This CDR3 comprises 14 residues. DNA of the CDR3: TGCGCCAGCAGCTTCGGACCCGCCGGCTACGAGCAGTACTTC. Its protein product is CASSFGPAGYEQYF.

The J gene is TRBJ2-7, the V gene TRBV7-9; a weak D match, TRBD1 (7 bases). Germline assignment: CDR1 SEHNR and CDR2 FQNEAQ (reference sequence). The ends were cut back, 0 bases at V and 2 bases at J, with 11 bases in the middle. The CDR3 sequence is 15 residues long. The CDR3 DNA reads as TGTGCCAGCAGCTTAGCGGAGGGGGCGGCCTACGAGCAGTACTTC. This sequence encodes CASSLAEGAAYEQYF.

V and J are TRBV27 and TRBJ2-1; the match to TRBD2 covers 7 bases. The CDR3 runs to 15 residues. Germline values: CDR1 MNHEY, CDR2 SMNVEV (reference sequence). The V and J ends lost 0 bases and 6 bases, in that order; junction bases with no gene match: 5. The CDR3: CASSLSASGSNEQFF. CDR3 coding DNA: TGTGCCAGCAGTTTATCGGCTAGCGGAAGCAATGAGCAGTTCTTC.

CDR3 region: CASSAIGGEGTGELFF. The CDR3 DNA sequence: TGTGCCAGCAGTGCCATTGGGGGAGAGGGCACCGGGGAGCTGTTTTTT. V usage is TRBV6-1 and J usage is TRBJ2-2, with D perhaps assigned TRBD1 or TRBD2 (5 bases each). The V and J ends lost 4 bases and 4 bases respectively, with 16 bases between them. The CDR3 covers 16 residues. In germline, CDR1 is MNHNS, CDR2 SASEGT.

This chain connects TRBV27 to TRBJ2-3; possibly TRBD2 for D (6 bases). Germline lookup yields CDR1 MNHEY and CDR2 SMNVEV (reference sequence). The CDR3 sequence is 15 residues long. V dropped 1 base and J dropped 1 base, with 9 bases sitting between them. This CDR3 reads CASSLLRERTDTQYF. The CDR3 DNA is TGTGCCAGCAGTTTATTGCGGGAACGCACAGATACGCAGTATTTT.

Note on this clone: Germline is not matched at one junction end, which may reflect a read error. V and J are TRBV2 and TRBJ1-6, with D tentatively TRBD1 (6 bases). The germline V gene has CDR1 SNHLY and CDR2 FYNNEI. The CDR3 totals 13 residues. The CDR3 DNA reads TGTGCCGGCAGGGGAAACGGGGATTCACCCCTCCACTTT. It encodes CAGRGNGDSPLHF.

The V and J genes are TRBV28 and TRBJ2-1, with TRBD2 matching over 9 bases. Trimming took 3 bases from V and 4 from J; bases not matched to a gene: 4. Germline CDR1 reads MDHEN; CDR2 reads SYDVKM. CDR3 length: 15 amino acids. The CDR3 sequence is CASSFGTSRYNEQFF. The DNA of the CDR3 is TGTGCCAGCAGTTTTGGGACTAGCCGATACAATGAGCAGTTCTTC. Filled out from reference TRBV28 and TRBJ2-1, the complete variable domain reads DVKVTQSSRYLVKRTGEKVFLECVQDMDHENMFWYRQDPGLGLRLIYFSYDVKMKEKGDIPEGYSVSREKKERFSLILESASTNQTSMYLCASSFGTSRYNEQFFGPGTRLTVL.

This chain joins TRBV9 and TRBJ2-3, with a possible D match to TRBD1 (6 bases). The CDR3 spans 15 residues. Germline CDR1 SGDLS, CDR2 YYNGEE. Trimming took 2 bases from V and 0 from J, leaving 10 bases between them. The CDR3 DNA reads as TGTGCCAGCAGCGTCGGGACACAGAGCACAGATACGCAGTATTTT. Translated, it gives CASSVGTQSTDTQYF.

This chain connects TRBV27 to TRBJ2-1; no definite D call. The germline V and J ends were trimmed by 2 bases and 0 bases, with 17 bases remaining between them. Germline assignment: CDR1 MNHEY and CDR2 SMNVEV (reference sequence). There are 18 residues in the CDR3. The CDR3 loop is CASSLAPFKSTSYNEQFF. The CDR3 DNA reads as TGTGCCAGCAGTTTAGCCCCCTTTAAGTCGACCTCCTACAATGAGCAGTTCTTC.

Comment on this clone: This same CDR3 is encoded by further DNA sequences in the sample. CDR3 sequence reads: CASSLDRGSNQPQHF. CDR3 DNA sequence: TGTGCCAGCAGCCTAGACAGGGGTAGCAATCAGCCCCAGCATTTT. The chain employs TRBV28 and TRBJ1-5; 8 bases are a match to TRBD1. The V and J ends lost 6 bases and 0 bases, in that order; junction bases with no gene match: 4. CDR1 is MDHEN, CDR2 SYDVKM, per germline. The CDR3 has 15 amino acids.

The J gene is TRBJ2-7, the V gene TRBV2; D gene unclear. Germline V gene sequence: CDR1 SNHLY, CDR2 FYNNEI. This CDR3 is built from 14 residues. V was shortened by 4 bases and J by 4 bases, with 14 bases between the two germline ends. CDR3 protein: CASSASAYDYEQYF. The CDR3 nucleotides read TGTGCCAGCAGTGCGTCCGCGTACGATTACGAGCAGTACTTC.

The CDR3 spells CASSLVAGDNEQFF. In DNA form, the CDR3 reads TGTGCCAGCAGTTTGGTAGCGGGGGACAATGAGCAGTTCTTC. The V gene is TRBV27, the J gene TRBJ2-1; 9 bases are a match to TRBD2. The CDR3 contains 14 residues. From germline, CDR1 is MNHEY and CDR2 SMNVEV (reference sequence). J was trimmed by 5 bases and V by 3 bases; bases with no gene match: 2.

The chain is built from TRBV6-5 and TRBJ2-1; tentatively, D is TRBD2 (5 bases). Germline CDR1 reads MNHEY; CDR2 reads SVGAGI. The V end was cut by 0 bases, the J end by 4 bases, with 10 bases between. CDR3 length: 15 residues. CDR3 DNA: TGTGCCAGCAGTTACTCGAGAGGGCTTTACAATGAGCAGTTCTTC. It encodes CASSYSRGLYNEQFF.

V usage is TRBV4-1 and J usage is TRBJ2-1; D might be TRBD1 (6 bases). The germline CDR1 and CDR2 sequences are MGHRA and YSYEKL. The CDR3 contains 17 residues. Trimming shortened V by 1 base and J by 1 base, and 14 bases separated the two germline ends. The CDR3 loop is CASSQVPRTGSYNEQFF. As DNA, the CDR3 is TGCGCCAGCAGCCAAGTGCCCCGAACAGGGTCCTACAATGAGCAGTTCTTC.

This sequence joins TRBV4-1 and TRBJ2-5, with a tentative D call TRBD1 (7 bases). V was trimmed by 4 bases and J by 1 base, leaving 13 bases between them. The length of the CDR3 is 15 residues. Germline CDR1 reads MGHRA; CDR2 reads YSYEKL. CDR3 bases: TGCGCCAGCAGCCTTCGACAGGGACTCCAAGAGACCCAGTACTTC. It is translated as CASSLRQGLQETQYF.

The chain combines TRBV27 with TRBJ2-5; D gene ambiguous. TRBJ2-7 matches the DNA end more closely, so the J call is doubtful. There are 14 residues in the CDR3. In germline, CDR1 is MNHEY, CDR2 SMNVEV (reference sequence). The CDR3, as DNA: TGTGCCAGCAGTTTACAGTCCGGGTCCTACGAGCAGTACTTC. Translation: CASSLQSGSYEQYF.

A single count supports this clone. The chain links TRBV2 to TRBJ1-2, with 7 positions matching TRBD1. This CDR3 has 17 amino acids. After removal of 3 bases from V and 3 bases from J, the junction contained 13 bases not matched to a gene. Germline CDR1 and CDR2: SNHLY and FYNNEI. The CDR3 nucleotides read TGTGCCAGCAGTGACGTCAGGGGGAGCGTATTGGACTATGGCTACACCTTC. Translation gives CASSDVRGSVLDYGYTF.

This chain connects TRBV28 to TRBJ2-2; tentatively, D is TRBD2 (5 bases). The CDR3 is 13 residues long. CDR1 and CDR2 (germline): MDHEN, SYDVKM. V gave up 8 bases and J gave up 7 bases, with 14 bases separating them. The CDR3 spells CASGPPGSGELFF. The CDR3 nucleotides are TGTGCCAGCGGACCCCCGGGGAGCGGGGAGCTGTTTTTT.

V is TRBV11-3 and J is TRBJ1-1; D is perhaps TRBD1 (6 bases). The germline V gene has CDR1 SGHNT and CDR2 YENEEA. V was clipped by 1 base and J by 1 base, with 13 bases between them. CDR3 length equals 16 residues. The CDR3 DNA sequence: TGTGCCAGCAGCTTAGCAGGGGAGGGGAGGAACACTGAAGCTTTCTTT. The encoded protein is CASSLAGEGRNTEAFF.